These 3 T cell receptor beta chains share one sample of origin, sequenced in a study of vaccination and CD4 T cells after COVID-19. The Oncomine TCR Beta short-read assay sequenced DNA from cultured CD4+ T cells. TCRdb recomputed calls from the PCR reads with MiXCR, one row per CDR3 protein. Of around 4,600 distinct CDR3 sequences listed, around three fifths were seen once; the top ten hold 40% to 50%. As to treatment: roughly 11-day PBMC culture with coronavirus spike peptide pools or control peptides (ViraFEST assay). CD4+ T-cell collection from the unexposed donor predated the COVID-19 pandemic (2011-2018). The antigens for these receptors are not known. The sequenced material came from CD4+ T cells from blood, cultured in vitro. The origin of the receptors is a human donor in good health.

The table lists this clonotype with a few counts. The chain recombines TRBV2 with TRBJ2-2, with 8 bases matching TRBD1. The CDR3 has 13 amino acids. Germline lookup yields CDR1 SNHLY and CDR2 FYNNEI. After removal of 7 bases from V and 5 bases from J, the junction contained 3 bases not matched to a gene. CDR3: CASTRTGTGELFF. DNA for the CDR3: TGTGCCAGCACAAGGACAGGGACCGGGGAGCTGTTTTTT. Together with reference TRBV2 and TRBJ2-2, the CDR3 gives the full variable domain: EPEVTQTPSHQVTQMGQEVILRCVPISNHLYFYWYRQILGQKVEFLVSFYNNEISEKSEIFDDQFSVERPDGSNFTLKIRSTKLEDSAMYFCASTRTGTGELFFGEGSRLTVL.

Judged by abundance, this clonotype is large (0.1 to 1%). The rearrangement uses TRBV7-9 and TRBJ1-2; D is possibly TRBD1 (6 bases). The germline gives CDR1 SEHNR, CDR2 FQNEAQ (reference sequence). The ends were cut back, 0 bases at V and 3 bases at J, with 8 bases in the middle. The CDR3 totals 14 residues. CDR3 in amino acids: CASSLAGGYYGYTF. The CDR3 DNA follows: TGTGCCAGCAGCTTAGCAGGGGGGTACTATGGCTACACCTTC.

This chain uses TRBV27 with TRBJ1-1, with 9 bases matching TRBD1. CDR3 length equals 16 residues. V lost 4 bases and J lost 6; bases outside the gene matches: 12. The germline V gene encodes CDR1 MNHEY and CDR2 SMNVEV (reference sequence). CDR3 in DNA: TGTGCCAGCAGTTCCCGGGACAGGGTCGACGGTGCTGAAGCTTTCTTT. Translated: CASSSRDRVDGAEAFF.